These 19 T cell receptor beta chains originate from one sample sequenced in a study of identical twins. TCRdb called the 5' RACE reads again in MiXCR, with one record for every CDR3 protein. The sample shows roughly 250,000 distinct CDR3 sequences, around an eighth of them seen only once. Input material: memory (CD45RO+) T cells sorted from blood. The receptors derive from a young woman in good health.

This clonotype was seen more than once but under ten times. At one of its ends the junction is not consistent with the germline gene, which may arise from a read error. The genes are TRBV20-1 and TRBJ2-3; a possible D gene is TRBD2 (6 bases). This CDR3 has 13 amino acids. The germline gives CDR1 DFQATT, CDR2 SNEGSKA (reference sequence). CDR3 amino acids: CSAPQVRGTPPRF. The CDR3 DNA is TGCAGTGCTCCCCAAGTTCGCGGGACTCCCCCGCGTTTT.

The genes are TRBV6-4 and TRBJ1-6; D gene unclear. CDR1 and CDR2 (germline): MRHNA, SNTAGT. The CDR3 extends over 14 amino acids. Trimming removed 3 bases at V and 4 bases at J, with 7 bases between. In nucleotides, the CDR3 is TGTGCCAGCAGTGAACGGGGATATAATTCACCCCTCCACTTT. Residues: CASSERGYNSPLHF.

A few counts support this clonotype. The chain is built from TRBV7-3 and TRBJ1-1; 8 positions agree with TRBD1. After removal of 5 bases from V and 12 bases from J, the junction contained 14 bases not matched to a gene. Germline V gene sequence: CDR1 SGHTA, CDR2 FQGTGA. The CDR3 covers 14 residues. CDR3 nucleotides: TGTGCCAGCAGCAAATCCGGGACAGGCCCAGGAACTTTCTTT. Protein sequence: CASSKSGTGPGTFF.

This clonotype was recorded many times. The rearrangement uses TRBV20-1 and TRBJ2-1; 13 bases line up with TRBD2. This CDR3 has 14 amino acids. The junction had 6 bases not matched to a gene; V was cut back by 5 bases and J by 8 bases. Germline V gene data show CDR1 as DFQATT and CDR2 as SNEGSKA (reference sequence). The CDR3 DNA follows: TGCAGTGCTGAGAGGACTAGCGGGAGTTATGAGCAGTTCTTC. Translated, it gives CSAERTSGSYEQFF.

This clonotype occurred a few times. This sequence joins TRBV20-1 and TRBJ1-5; no clear D gene. V gave up 1 base and J gave up 6 bases, with 13 bases separating them. The CDR3 runs to 14 residues. Germline V gene data show CDR1 as DFQATT and CDR2 as SNEGSKA (reference sequence). The CDR3: CSARGQVAGQPQHF. For the CDR3, the DNA is TGCAGTGCTAGAGGCCAGGTTGCTGGTCAGCCCCAGCATTTT.

This chain joins TRBV7-9 and TRBJ2-7; 11 bases are shared with TRBD2. With 4 bases clipped from V and 1 base from J, the junction kept 9 bases outside the gene matches. The CDR3 contains 17 residues. Germline assignment: CDR1 SEHNR and CDR2 FQNEAQ (reference sequence). This chain's CDR3 is CASSSTISGRGSYEQYF. CDR3 bases: TGTGCCAGCAGCTCGACAATTAGCGGGAGGGGATCCTACGAGCAGTACTTC.

This clonotype was recorded a few times. CDR3 nucleotides: TGTGCCTGGAGGGCGGCCTACGAGCAGTACTTC. This translates into CAWRAAYEQYF. This rearrangement joins TRBV30 to TRBJ2-7; D ambiguous. The V end was cut by 3 bases, the J end by 2 bases, with 5 bases between. Per germline, CDR1 GTSNPN and CDR2 SVGIG (reference sequence). The CDR3 is made up of 11 amino acids. Filled out from reference TRBV30 and TRBJ2-7, the complete variable domain reads SQTIHQWPATLVQPVGSPLSLECTVEGTSNPNLYWYRQAAGRGLQLLFYSVGIGQISSEVPQNLSASRPQDRQFILSSKKLLLSDSGFYLCAWRAAYEQYFGPGTRLTVT.

The chain is built from TRBV5-6 and TRBJ2-3; D is ambiguous. V dropped 4 bases and J dropped 3 bases, with 15 bases sitting between them. The CDR3 is 15 residues long. In germline, CDR1 is SGHDT, CDR2 YYEEEE. CDR3 DNA sequence: TGTGCCAGCAGCCCGGAGCCGGGCGCGACAGATACGCAGTATTTT. This translates into CASSPEPGATDTQYF.

This chain links TRBV7-8 with TRBJ2-5; maybe TRBD1 (5 bases). Germline V gene lookup returns CDR1 SGHVS and CDR2 FQNEAQ. Trimming cost V 6 bases and J 1 base, with 9 bases left between them. This CDR3 contains 13 residues. The CDR3 sequence: CASRLDTQETQYF. CDR3 sequence (DNA): TGTGCCAGCAGATTGGACACCCAAGAGACCCAGTACTTC.

The rearrangement uses TRBV5-4 and TRBJ2-3, with 8 nucleotides matching TRBD2. The CDR3 is 15 residues long. The germline CDR1 and CDR2 sequences are SGHNT and YYREEE (reference sequence). The V gene end was trimmed by 3 bases and the J gene end by 6 bases; junction bases not matched to a gene: 9. CDR3 in amino acids: CASSYQRGPRDTQYF. Written as DNA, the CDR3 is TGTGCCAGCAGCTACCAGCGGGGGCCTCGTGATACGCAGTATTTT.

The genes are TRBV7-9 and TRBJ2-3; 7 nucleotides line up with TRBD2. Germline CDR1 is SEHNR and CDR2 is FQNEAQ (reference sequence). There are 16 residues in the CDR3. V was clipped by 5 bases and J by 4 bases; unmatched bases: 12. In DNA form, the CDR3 reads TGTGCCAGCAGCGCCGTACCTAGCGGACGCGCAGATACGCAGTATTTT. Amino acids: CASSAVPSGRADTQYF.

This clonotype was seen a few times. This sequence joins TRBV18 and TRBJ2-5; no firm D call. This CDR3 is built from 13 residues. V lost 2 bases and J 2 bases, leaving 6 bases between the germline ends. Looked up from germline, CDR1 is KGHSH and CDR2 is LQKENI. The CDR3 protein is CASSPDTQETQYF. CDR3 nucleotide sequence: TGTGCCAGCTCACCAGACACGCAAGAGACCCAGTACTTC.

The chain is built from TRBV6-2 or TRBV6-3 and TRBJ1-2; TRBD1 matches 12 bases. The CDR3 loop spans 20 amino acids. Trimming took 0 bases from V and 4 from J; bases not matched to a gene: 15. Germline CDR1 reads MNHEY; CDR2 reads SVGEGT. CDR3 protein: CASSYSGLGDRGRGGYGYTF. The CDR3, as DNA: TGTGCCAGCAGTTACTCGGGTCTAGGGGACAGGGGGCGCGGAGGCTATGGCTACACCTTC.

The gene calls are TRBV20-1 and TRBJ2-2; 7 bases fit TRBD1. There are 15 residues in the CDR3. V was pared by 5 bases and J by 4 bases, with 10 bases of the junction left unmatched. Germline-derived CDR1 and CDR2 are DFQATT and SNEGSKA (reference sequence). In DNA form, the CDR3 reads TGCAGTGCTCTCGAAGGGGGCATAAGCACCGGGGAGCTGTTTTTT. This sequence encodes CSALEGGISTGELFF.

The V gene is TRBV18, the J gene TRBJ2-7; possibly TRBD1 for D (7 bases). This CDR3 comprises 14 residues. V lost 4 bases and J lost 2, with 12 bases in between. CDR1 and CDR2 (germline): KGHSH, LQKENI. CDR3 in DNA: TGTGCCAGCTCACGACAGGGAGGCGCCTACGAGCAGTACTTC. As protein: CASSRQGGAYEQYF.

The CDR3 loop reads CASSGGQGLWQPQHF. In nucleotides, the CDR3 is TGTGCCAGCAGTGGAGGACAGGGACTATGGCAGCCCCAGCATTTT. The chain is built from TRBV6-2 or TRBV6-3 and TRBJ1-5, with 8 bases matching TRBD1. Looked up from germline, CDR1 is MNHEY and CDR2 is SVGEGT. V lost 5 bases and J lost 7; bases outside the gene matches: 10. The CDR3 consists of 15 residues.

This clonotype has a count of ten or more. This chain links TRBV12-3 or TRBV12-4 with TRBJ2-2; 9 bases are shared with TRBD2. This CDR3 comprises 15 residues. V gave up 3 bases and J gave up 4 bases; unmatched junction bases: 3. In nucleotides, the CDR3 is TGTGCCAGCAGTTTCAGCGGGAGGTTCACCGGGGAGCTGTTTTTT. Amino acids: CASSFSGRFTGELFF.

This clonotype was counted between two and nine times. V gene TRBV6-5 combines with J gene TRBJ1-2; 7 bases agree with TRBD1. Looked up from germline, CDR1 is MNHEY and CDR2 is SVGAGI. The CDR3 covers 14 residues. The junction had 8 bases not matched to a gene; V was cut back by 2 bases and J by 8 bases. CDR3 amino acids: CASSYRLQGLGYTF. The CDR3, as DNA: TGTGCCAGCAGTTACCGACTACAGGGGTTGGGCTACACCTTC.

This chain uses TRBV12-3 or TRBV12-4 with TRBJ2-3, with TRBD2 matching 15 bases. This CDR3 is 17 amino acids long. J lost 5 bases, V lost 5 bases, and 8 bases had no gene match. For the CDR3, the DNA is TGTGCCAGCAGTATATTGGGACTAGCGGGAGGCGGAGATACGCAGTATTTT. Its protein product is CASSILGLAGGGDTQYF.